These T cell receptor beta chains were read from a single sample in a study of beta chain features in type 1 diabetes. Repertoires were generated with immunoSEQ multiplex PCR, while TCRdb's copy carries only in-frame clones and drops some. Of 450,000 or so clones in the sample, around 10% were seen once. The sample taken for sequencing was naive CD4+ T cells from blood. These receptors were obtained from a woman in her late teens or twenties in good health. CDR3s leave out the opening cysteine and the closing phenylalanine or tryptophan.

TRBJ1-4 TRBV29-1 SAARGPPNEKLF
TRBJ2-1 TRBV29-1 SVRTVAYSEQF
TRBJ2-1 TRBV5-1 ASSLRPGPLGNEQF
TRBJ1-1 TRBV25-1 ASSDRRNTEAF
TRBJ2-1 TRBV4-2 ASRSRTDSYNEQF
TRBJ2-3 TRBV2 ASTLESAADTQY
TRBJ2-3 TRBV7-9 ASSSPGALTDTQY
TRBJ2-7 TRBV7-9 ASSLGGLSSYEQY
TRBJ2-3 TRBV9 ASSADRSVRDTQY
TRBJ2-6 TRBV5-6 ASSLDLLNVLT
TRBJ2-2 TRBV18 ASSPPGPAGELF
TRBJ1-1 TRBV2 ASKRNTEAF
TRBJ2-7 TRBV7-2 ASSLTGYHEQY
TRBJ2-5 TRBV7-8 ASSLNRVRETQY
TRBJ2-7 TRBV15 ATRRAGTTYEQY
TRBJ2-5 TRBV15 ATSGFGTSGQETQY
TRBJ2-5 TRBV7-2 ASSLRPGGRETQY
TRBJ2-1 TRBV9 ASSVTSGATYNEQF
TRBJ2-4 TRBV7-2 ASSLSLSNIQY
TRBJ2-1 TRBV2 ASSLRSTGTEQF
TRBJ2-5 TRBV5-1 ASSLDPGGQETQY
TRBJ2-7 TRBV20-1 SAKGFLEQY
TRBJ1-1 TRBV9 ASSRTGLMTEAF
TRBJ2-7 TRBV7-2 ASSLGPTSNEQY
TRBJ1-1 TRBV29-1 SVHGQVTEAF
TRBJ1-2 TRBV9 ASSVGTGGSPNYGYT
TRBJ2-5 TRBV27 ASSPRTGGETQY
TRBJ2-7 TRBV25-1 ASSDSFTSGSYEQY
TRBJ2-1 TRBV11-2 ASSLDLGTSGEQF
TRBJ2-1 TRBV12-5 ASGGGRGYNEQF
TRBJ2-6 TRBV4-3 ASRLAGANVLT
TRBJ2-1 TRBV27 ASSFGHHLTYNEQF
TRBJ2-3 TRBV6-5 ASGQLLPDTQY
TRBJ2-3 TRBV10-3 AISHGDTDTQY
TRBJ1-5 TRBV30 AWSAQLRPQH
TRBJ1-1 TRBV14 ASSRHKMNTEAF
TRBJ2-1 TRBV5-4 ASSFGFRNEQF
TRBJ1-5 TRBV9 ASSAGAGSNQPQH
TRBJ1-2 TRBV2 ASSVAGGYT
TRBJ1-1 TRBV10-3 AISESGRTDAF
TRBJ2-7 TRBV11-3 ASRLLAGVGEQY
TRBJ2-5 TRBV18 ASSPSQQETQY
TRBJ2-1 TRBV7-9 ASSFTFRGSTYNEQF
TRBJ1-1 TRBV6-5 ASSYGRAEAF
TRBJ2-2 TRBV14 ASSQGLGNTGELF
TRBJ1-5 TRBV18 ASSPGSGNQPQH
TRBJ2-3 TRBV5-4 ASSTRTGATDTQY
TRBJ2-5 TRBV30 AWSWGQGAEKTQY
TRBJ2-7 TRBV7-9 ASSRGLLYEQY
TRBJ2-1 TRBV7-9 ASSRQKTTVSYNEQF
TRBJ2-7 TRBV7-9 ASSLSPTYEQY
TRBJ2-1 TRBV14 ASSQGRLGQF
TRBJ2-3 TRBV7-9 ASSLRVGGPTDTQY